This TCR beta chain was observed in a study of T cell repertoires in cytomegalovirus infection. Findings and caveats of the study: Summed frequency of shared TCR beta families picked out CMV carriers who also had the relevant HLA.

This CDR3 comprises 16 residues. Trimming took 5 bases from V and 4 from J, leaving 20 bases between them. Germline CDR1 SGHTA, CDR2 FQGNSA. TCRdb recomputed calls from the reads with MiXCR, one row per CDR3 protein. The table records 450,000 to 550,000 distinct CDR3 sequences, roughly 46% of them present only once. This clonotype was counted many times. Its target is unknown. The sequence was obtained from a human donor in good health (CMV status not recorded). Some clones in this sample may be carry-over from other donors' samples. The sequences come from cultured PBMCs, collected from culture after CMV antigen stimulation. The rearrangement links TRBV7-2 to TRBJ1-1; no clear D. This CDR3 is CASSPYREPPGTEAFF. The CDR3 nucleotides read TGTGCCAGCAGCCCGTATAGGGAGCCCCCGGGCACTGAAGCTTTCTTT.